These 10 T cell receptor beta chains share one sample of origin, sequenced in a study of blood T cell repertoires in COVID-19. Some clones are missing from TCRdb's copy, which holds only in-frame ones; the method was immunoSEQ multiplex PCR. The sample lists under 200,000 clones, roughly 90% occurring once. Material for sequencing was PBMCs or T cells enriched from blood (not recorded which). These TCRs come from a woman under 30 who had recovered from COVID-19.

The rearrangement uses TRBV18 and TRBJ1-1, with D hard to call. The CDR3 runs to 13 residues. Trimming pared 3 bases from V and 8 bases from J, leaving 13 bases between. Germline-derived CDR1 and CDR2 are KGHSH and LQKENI. Here the CDR3 DNA reads TGTGCCAGCTCACCGCGGGCAATGTCGGAAGCTTTCTTT. It yields the protein CASSPRAMSEAFF.

The chain links TRBV7-9 to TRBJ2-3; D is uncertain. Trimming removed 5 bases from V and 7 bases from J, with 7 bases in between. The CDR3 spans 11 residues. Looked up from germline, CDR1 is SEHNR and CDR2 is FQNEAQ (reference sequence). CDR3 in amino acids: CASSEANTQYF. CDR3 in DNA: TGTGCCAGCAGCGAGGCTAATACGCAGTATTTT.

The rearrangement joins TRBV10-2 to TRBJ2-7; TRBD1 aligns across 7 bases. With 6 bases clipped from V and 3 bases from J, the junction kept 11 bases outside the gene matches. Germline V gives CDR1 WSHSY, CDR2 SAAADI. This CDR3 has 15 residues. The CDR3: CASRGTGTVDYEQYF. In DNA form, the CDR3 reads TGCGCCAGCAGAGGAACCGGGACAGTAGACTACGAGCAGTACTTC.

This clone appeared a few times. V is TRBV7-9 and J is TRBJ2-5; TRBD1 agrees at 8 bases. The CDR3 extends over 15 amino acids. Germline V gene lookup returns CDR1 SEHNR and CDR2 FQNEAQ (reference sequence). The J segment lost 5 bases and the V segment lost 4 bases, leaving 9 bases of the junction unmatched. CDR3 DNA sequence: TGTGCCAGCAGCTCCCAGACAGGGGTGGAGGAGACCCAGTACTTC. Encoded protein: CASSSQTGVEETQYF.

J is TRBJ1-2 and V is TRBV6-2 or TRBV6-3; D not resolved. The germline V gene encodes CDR1 MNHEY and CDR2 SVGEGT. This CDR3 has 16 residues. The V and J ends lost 6 bases and 3 bases respectively, with 20 bases between them. CDR3 amino acids: CASSTPTTRYDYGYTF. Written as DNA, the CDR3 is TGTGCCAGCAGCACCCCCACAACCCGATATGACTATGGCTACACCTTC.

V is TRBV7-9 and J is TRBJ1-2, with D possibly matching TRBD1 (6 bases). V was pared by 5 bases and J by 5 bases, with 12 bases between. The germline V gene has CDR1 SEHNR and CDR2 FQNEAQ (reference sequence). This CDR3 has 13 residues. The CDR3 reads CASSQTGIYGYTF. CDR3 DNA sequence: TGTGCCAGCAGCCAGACAGGAATTTATGGCTACACCTTC. Filled out from reference TRBV7-9 and TRBJ1-2, the complete variable domain reads DTGVSQNPRHKITKRGQNVTFRCDPISEHNRLYWYRQTLGQGPEFLTYFQNEAQLEKSRLLSDRFSAERPKGSFSTLEIQRTEQGDSAMYLCASSQTGIYGYTFGSGTRLTVV.

A single count supports this clone. The V call is TRBV27, the J call TRBJ1-1, with TRBD1 identical over 8 bases. From germline, CDR1 is MNHEY and CDR2 SMNVEV (reference sequence). This CDR3 contains 15 residues. V shed 5 bases, J shed 5 bases, and the junction held 10 bases outside the gene matches. The DNA for the CDR3 is TGTGCCAGCAGTATCCTTTCAGGGGGCCGGACTGAAGCTTTCTTT. Protein sequence: CASSILSGGRTEAFF.

The V call is TRBV18, the J call TRBJ1-1; 7 nucleotides line up with TRBD1. V lost 3 bases and J lost 8; bases outside the gene matches: 3. This CDR3 has 12 amino acids. Germline loops: CDR1 KGHSH, CDR2 LQKENI. CDR3 residues: CASSPGQKEAFF. The CDR3 DNA is TGTGCCAGCTCACCGGGACAGAAAGAAGCTTTCTTT.

The chain recombines TRBV5-1 with TRBJ2-7; the D gene is possibly TRBD2 (7 bases). The CDR3 consists of 16 residues. Germline assignment: CDR1 SGHRS and CDR2 YFSETQ. Trimming pared 0 bases from V and 6 bases from J, leaving 19 bases between. The DNA of the CDR3 is TGCGCCAGCAGCTTGGATTTGGGGGGGCCCTTACGCGAGCAGTACTTC. Protein product: CASSLDLGGPLREQYF.

This clone appeared a few times. J is TRBJ2-7 and V is TRBV4-1; 7 bases are shared with TRBD1. There are 14 residues in the CDR3. CDR1 is MGHRA, CDR2 YSYEKL, per germline. V was clipped by 1 base and J by 3 bases; unmatched bases: 3. The CDR3 bases are TGCGCCAGCAGCCAAGCGCACAGGGGCTACGAGCAGTACTTC. Protein: CASSQAHRGYEQYF.